The rows below give T cell receptor beta chains drawn from one sample of a study of spatial heterogeneity in lung cancer. TCRdb re-called the 5' RACE reads through MiXCR, storing one row per CDR3 protein. The data show under 75,000 distinct CDR3 sequences, with roughly 7.9% seen just once and about 15% held by the top ten. Material: PBMCs, obtained at surgery. These receptor sequences come from a female donor with early-stage non-small cell lung cancer. The CDR3 runs from the conserved cysteine through the conserved F or W. A D gene is named only where the DNA matches it firmly. Part of the rows lack a size; the others show once, few, many or a class for expanded clones.

V gene	clone size	J gene	D gene	CDR3 length	CDR3 protein	CDR3 DNA
TRBV20-1	once	TRBJ1-2	TRBD1	11	CSAGTVYGYTF	TGCAGTGCCGGGACAGTCTATGGCTACACCTTC
TRBV6-5	many	TRBJ1-2	TRBD1	17	CASSYTFGTGGANGYTF	TGTGCCAGCAGTTACACCTTTGGGACAGGGGGCGCGAATGGCTACACCTTC
TRBV28	NA	TRBJ2-3	NA	14	CASSLSVGERPQYF	TGTGCCAGCAGTTTAAGTGTTGGTGAACGACCTCAGTATTTT
TRBV24-1	NA	TRBJ2-1	NA	16	CATSDLTESSYNEQFF	TGTGCCACCAGTGATTTGACGGAGAGCTCCTACAATGAGCAGTTCTTC
TRBV20-1	few	TRBJ1-2	NA	13	CSAREPGKDGYTF	TGCAGTGCTAGAGAGCCAGGGAAGGATGGCTACACCTTC
TRBV9	many	TRBJ2-5	NA	13	CASSVGGGATQYF	TGTGCCAGCAGCGTAGGCGGAGGGGCGACCCAGTACTTC
TRBV2	few	TRBJ2-5	TRBD1	15	CASRDRGGYQETQYF	TGTGCCAGCAGGGACAGGGGAGGGTACCAAGAGACCCAGTACTTC
TRBV5-4	few	TRBJ2-1	NA	11	CASSIANEQFF	TGTGCCAGCAGCATAGCCAATGAGCAGTTCTTC
TRBV30	NA	TRBJ1-3	NA	12	CAWSLPGNTIYF	TGTGCCTGGAGCCTACCGGGAAACACCATATATTTT
TRBV12-3/TRBV12-4	NA	TRBJ1-4	NA	13	CASRATGAEKLFF	TGTGCCAGCAGGGCGACAGGAGCTGAAAAACTGTTTTTT
TRBV6-1	NA	TRBJ1-5	NA	19	CASSARSGSGLTSNQPQHF	TGTGCCAGCAGTGCCCGCTCGGGCAGTGGGCTTACAAGCAATCAGCCCCAGCATTTT
TRBV9	NA	TRBJ2-7	NA	13	CASSVAGRYEQYF	TGTGCCAGCAGCGTAGCAGGGCGCTACGAGCAGTACTTC
TRBV28	NA	TRBJ1-5	NA	15	CASASTSGLRQPQHF	TGTGCCAGCGCCTCGACGTCGGGTTTGCGTCAGCCCCAGCATTTT
TRBV18	many	TRBJ1-2	NA	14	CASSPDIANYGYTF	TGTGCCAGCTCACCGGACATAGCTAACTATGGCTACACCTTC
TRBV4-2	many	TRBJ1-5	NA	14	CASSQDAGNQPQHF	TGTGCCAGCAGCCAAGACGCAGGCAATCAGCCCCAGCATTTT
TRBV12-3/TRBV12-4	NA	TRBJ1-1	NA	11	CASSLGAEAFF	TGTGCCAGCAGTTTAGGGGCTGAAGCTTTCTTT
TRBV7-2	few	TRBJ1-6	NA	15	CASSLNPGPDSPLHF	TGTGCCAGCAGCTTAAACCCGGGCCCGGATTCACCCCTCCACTTT
TRBV6-1	few	TRBJ2-5	TRBD1	15	CASSGDRGYQETQYF	TGTGCCAGCAGTGGGGACAGGGGGTACCAAGAGACCCAGTACTTC
TRBV10-3	many	TRBJ2-5	TRBD1	14	CASRQGTLQETQYF	TGTGCCAGCCGACAGGGGACCCTCCAAGAGACCCAGTACTTC
TRBV5-1	few	TRBJ2-5	NA	13	CASSLESIGTQYF	TGCGCCAGCAGCTTGGAAAGCATTGGGACCCAGTACTTC
TRBV6-5	few	TRBJ1-2	TRBD1	13	CASTGGSNYGYTF	TGTGCCAGTACAGGGGGCTCTAACTATGGCTACACCTTC
TRBV12-3/TRBV12-4	many	TRBJ1-5	NA	14	CASSRNGQNQPQHF	TGTGCCAGCAGCCGAAATGGACAGAATCAGCCCCAGCATTTT
TRBV18	NA	TRBJ1-1	NA	16	CASSPSSQGSNTEAFF	TGTGCCAGCTCACCCTCGTCGCAGGGAAGCAACACTGAAGCTTTCTTT
TRBV24-1	many	TRBJ2-3	TRBD1	18	CATSDPSYRQGRTDTQYF	TGTGCCACCAGTGACCCTTCCTATAGACAGGGTCGGACAGATACGCAGTATTTT
TRBV6-4	few	TRBJ1-1	NA	18	CASHRWNRDLRGNTEAFF	TGTGCCAGCCACAGGTGGAACAGGGACTTACGGGGAAACACTGAAGCTTTCTTT
TRBV5-1	few	TRBJ2-7	TRBD1	14	CASSDRDRGYEQYF	TGCGCCAGCAGCGACCGGGACAGGGGTTACGAGCAGTACTTC
TRBV28	NA	TRBJ2-1	TRBD2	15	CASSGSGLARGGQFF	TGTGCCAGCAGTGGGTCGGGACTAGCGAGAGGGGGGCAGTTCTTC
TRBV6-5	NA	TRBJ1-4	TRBD1	15	CASSYDPYRGEKLFF	TGTGCCAGCAGTTACGATCCTTACAGGGGTGAAAAACTGTTTTTT
TRBV28	few	TRBJ1-3	NA	13	CASSLREGNTIYF	TGTGCCAGCAGTTTACGGGAGGGAAACACCATATATTTT
TRBV5-6	few	TRBJ2-3	TRBD2	16	CASSLSAGGRSDTQYF	TGTGCCAGCAGCCTCTCAGCGGGAGGGAGGTCAGATACGCAGTATTTT
TRBV6-1	many	TRBJ2-1	TRBD2	17	CASSEAGASGRMDEQFF	TGTGCCAGCAGTGAAGCTGGGGCTAGCGGGAGGATGGATGAGCAGTTCTTC
TRBV7-9	many	TRBJ2-1	NA	14	CASSLPGLPNEQFF	TGTGCCAGCAGCCTTCCGGGACTCCCAAATGAGCAGTTCTTC
TRBV11-2	NA	TRBJ2-1	NA	13	CASSPDMGDEQFF	TGTGCCAGCAGCCCTGATATGGGCGATGAGCAGTTCTTC
TRBV5-1	many	TRBJ1-4	TRBD1	16	CASSLGQGARDEKLFF	TGCGCCAGCAGCCTAGGACAGGGGGCGCGGGATGAAAAACTGTTTTTT
TRBV29-1	many	TRBJ1-2	NA	11	CSVALGHGYTF	TGCAGCGTTGCTCTCGGACATGGCTACACCTTC
TRBV5-1	NA	TRBJ2-7	TRBD2	12	CASSVWGGEQYF	TGCGCCAGCAGCGTCTGGGGAGGGGAGCAGTACTTC
TRBV4-2	many	TRBJ2-1	NA	15	CASSQDGTENNEQFF	TGTGCCAGCAGCCAGGACGGGACGGAAAACAATGAGCAGTTCTTC
TRBV28	few	TRBJ1-2	NA	16	CASSRLGTATNYGYTF	TGTGCCAGCAGTCGACTCGGGACCGCCACTAACTATGGCTACACCTTC
TRBV28	few	TRBJ1-6	NA	14	CASSFGVVNSPLHF	TGTGCCAGCAGTTTCGGGGTTGTCAATTCACCCCTCCACTTT
TRBV6-5	NA	TRBJ2-3	TRBD2	16	CASSLLGGRAPDTQYF	TGTGCCAGCAGTCTTTTGGGCGGGAGGGCCCCAGATACGCAGTATTTT
TRBV28	medium-sized	TRBJ2-1	TRBD2	15	CASSLFQTSNNEQFF	TGTGCCAGCAGTTTATTCCAGACTAGCAACAATGAGCAGTTCTTC
TRBV28	many	TRBJ1-2	NA	14	CASLEREGGYGYTF	TGTGCCAGCCTAGAAAGGGAAGGAGGCTATGGCTACACCTTC
TRBV6-5	many	TRBJ2-3	NA	13	CASRRNIGDTQYF	TGTGCCAGCAGGCGAAACATTGGAGATACGCAGTATTTT
TRBV27	many	TRBJ2-3	NA	16	CASSPLLAFSTDTQYF	TGTGCCAGCAGTCCCCTGCTAGCGTTTAGCACAGATACGCAGTATTTT
TRBV7-9	NA	TRBJ1-3	NA	18	CASSLPWTAFWGGDTIYF	TGTGCCAGCAGCTTACCGTGGACCGCTTTTTGGGGAGGAGACACCATATATTTT
TRBV12-3/TRBV12-4	medium-sized	TRBJ1-2	NA	14	CASSLVAIGYGYTF	TGTGCCAGCAGTTTGGTGGCTATTGGGTATGGCTACACCTTC
TRBV5-6	few	TRBJ1-3	NA	15	CASSLMRLSGNTIYF	TGTGCCAGCAGCTTGATGAGGCTCTCTGGAAACACCATATATTTT
TRBV7-3	NA	TRBJ2-5	NA	13	CASSFGQRETQYF	TGTGCCAGCAGCTTCGGGCAGCGAGAGACCCAGTACTTC
TRBV11-2	many	TRBJ2-2	NA	11	CASSSQGELFF	TGTGCCAGCAGCTCCCAGGGGGAGCTGTTTTTT
TRBV12-3/TRBV12-4	few	TRBJ2-1	TRBD2	13	CATTGGGYNEQFF	TGTGCCACCACGGGAGGGGGCTACAATGAGCAGTTCTTC
TRBV5-1	many	TRBJ1-1	NA	15	CASSPRTDRWSEAFF	TGCGCCAGCAGCCCGAGGACAGATCGTTGGTCTGAAGCTTTCTTT